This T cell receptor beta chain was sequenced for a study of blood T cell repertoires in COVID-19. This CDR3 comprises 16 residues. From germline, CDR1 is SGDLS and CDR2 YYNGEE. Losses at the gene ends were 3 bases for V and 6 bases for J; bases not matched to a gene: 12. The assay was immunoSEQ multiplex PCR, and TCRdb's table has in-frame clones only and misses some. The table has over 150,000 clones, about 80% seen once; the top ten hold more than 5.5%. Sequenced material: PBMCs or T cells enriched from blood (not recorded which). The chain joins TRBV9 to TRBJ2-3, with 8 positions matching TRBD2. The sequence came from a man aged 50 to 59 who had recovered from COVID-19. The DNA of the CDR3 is TGTGCCAGCAGCGCCGGGAGCGGGGGCCTCGCGGATACGCAGTATTTT. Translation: CASSAGSGGLADTQYF.